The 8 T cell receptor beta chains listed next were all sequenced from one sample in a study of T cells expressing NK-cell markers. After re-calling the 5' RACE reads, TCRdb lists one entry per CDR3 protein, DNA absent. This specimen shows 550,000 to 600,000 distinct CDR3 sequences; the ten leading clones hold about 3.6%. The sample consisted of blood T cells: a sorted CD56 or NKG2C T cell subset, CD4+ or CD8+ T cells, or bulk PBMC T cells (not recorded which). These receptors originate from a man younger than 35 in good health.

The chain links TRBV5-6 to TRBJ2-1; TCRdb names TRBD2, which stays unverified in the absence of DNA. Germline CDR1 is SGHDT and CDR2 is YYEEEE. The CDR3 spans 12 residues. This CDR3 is CASSGSGAEQFF.

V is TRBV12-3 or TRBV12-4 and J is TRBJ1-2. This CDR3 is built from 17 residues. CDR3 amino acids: CASSFQTGPSLDYGYTF.

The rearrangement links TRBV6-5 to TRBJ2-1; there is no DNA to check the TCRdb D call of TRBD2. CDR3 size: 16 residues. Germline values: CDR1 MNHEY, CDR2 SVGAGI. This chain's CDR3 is CASSSKTSGRSDEQFF.

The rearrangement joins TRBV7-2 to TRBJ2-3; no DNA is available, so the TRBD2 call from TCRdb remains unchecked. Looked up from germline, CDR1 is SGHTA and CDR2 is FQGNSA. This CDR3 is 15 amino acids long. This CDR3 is CASSDRSGRIDTQYF.

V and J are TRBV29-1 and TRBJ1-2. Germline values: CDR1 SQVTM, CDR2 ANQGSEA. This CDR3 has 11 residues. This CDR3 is CSVVTSYGYTF.

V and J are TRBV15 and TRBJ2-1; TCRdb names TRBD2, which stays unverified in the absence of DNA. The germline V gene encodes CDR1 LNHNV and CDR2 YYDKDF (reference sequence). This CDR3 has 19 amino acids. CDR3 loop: CATSRDPLLAGGPLVEQFF. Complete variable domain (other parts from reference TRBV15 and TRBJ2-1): DAMVIQNPRYQVTQFGKPVTLSCSQTLNHNVMYWYQQKSSQAPKLLFHYYDKDFNNEADTPDNFQSRRPNTSFCFLDIRSPGLGDTAMYLCATSRDPLLAGGPLVEQFFGPGTRLTVL.

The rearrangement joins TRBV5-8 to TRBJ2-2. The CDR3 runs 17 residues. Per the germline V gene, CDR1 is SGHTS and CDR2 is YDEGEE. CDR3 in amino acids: CASSLRQAGGRTGELFF.

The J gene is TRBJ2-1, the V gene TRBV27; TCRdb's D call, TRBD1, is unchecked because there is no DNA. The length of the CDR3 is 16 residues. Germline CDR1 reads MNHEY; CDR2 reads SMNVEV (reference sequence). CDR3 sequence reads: CASSLLVFGGINEQFF.